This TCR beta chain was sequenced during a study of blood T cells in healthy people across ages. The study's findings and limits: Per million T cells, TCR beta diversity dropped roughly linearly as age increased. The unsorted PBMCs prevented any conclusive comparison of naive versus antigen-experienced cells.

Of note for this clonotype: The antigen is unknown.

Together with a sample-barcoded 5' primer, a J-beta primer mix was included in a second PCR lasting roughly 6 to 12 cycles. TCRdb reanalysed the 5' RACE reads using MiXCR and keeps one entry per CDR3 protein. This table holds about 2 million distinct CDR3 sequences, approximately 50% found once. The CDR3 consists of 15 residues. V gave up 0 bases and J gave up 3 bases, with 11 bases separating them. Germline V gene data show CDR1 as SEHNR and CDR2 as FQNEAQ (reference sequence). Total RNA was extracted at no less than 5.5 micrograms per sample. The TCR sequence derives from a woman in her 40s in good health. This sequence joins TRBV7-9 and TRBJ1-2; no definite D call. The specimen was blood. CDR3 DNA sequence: TGTGCCAGCAGCTTAGCGGGCCGGGAAGACTATGGCTACACCTTC. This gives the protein CASSLAGREDYGYTF.